Following are 32 T cell receptor beta chains from one sample sequenced in a study of cytomegalovirus exposure and HLA in healthy donors. The method was immunoSEQ multiplex PCR; TCRdb's version includes in-frame clones alone and lacks a portion of them. The sample holds about 110,000 clones; under 85% are singletons and the top ten take 3%. The source material was PBMCs. These receptor sequences come from a woman younger than 30 in good health and CMV-seronegative.

The chain joins TRBV27 to TRBJ2-2; D remains unclear. Germline values: CDR1 MNHEY, CDR2 SMNVEV (reference sequence). The CDR3 has 12 residues. V was trimmed by 5 bases and J by 6 bases, leaving 7 bases between them. The CDR3 sequence: CASSLISGELFF. CDR3 sequence (DNA): TGTGCCAGCAGTCTAATATCCGGGGAGCTGTTTTTT.

V is TRBV5-6 and J is TRBJ2-3; 8 bases map to TRBD2. Trimming cost V 2 bases and J 6 bases; bases outside gene matches: 8. CDR1 is SGHDT, CDR2 YYEEEE, per germline. There are 15 residues in the CDR3. The CDR3 DNA is TGTGCCAGCAGCTTTAGGGGCGGGGGGCGCGATACGCAGTATTTT. Amino acid sequence: CASSFRGGGRDTQYF.

The V gene is TRBV25-1, the J gene TRBJ2-3; a weak D match, TRBD1 (5 bases). Trimming stripped 5 bases from V and 4 bases from J, with 10 bases between. The CDR3 loop spans 13 amino acids. CDR1 is MGHDK, CDR2 SYGVNS, per germline. In DNA, the CDR3 is TGTGCCAGCAGTAGGGGTGGTGCAGATACGCAGTATTTT. Translation gives CASSRGGADTQYF.

This clone has only a few counts. This chain uses TRBV28 with TRBJ1-3, with D unresolved. CDR1 is MDHEN and CDR2 is SYDVKM in the germline V gene. The CDR3 totals 11 residues. Trimming took 5 bases from V and 7 from J, leaving 6 bases between them. The CDR3 region is CASSPGNTIYF. The CDR3 region has the DNA TGTGCCAGCAGTCCCGGGAACACCATATATTTT. Together with reference TRBV28 and TRBJ1-3, the CDR3 gives the full variable domain: DVKVTQSSRYLVKRTGEKVFLECVQDMDHENMFWYRQDPGLGLRLIYFSYDVKMKEKGDIPEGYSVSREKKERFSLILESASTNQTSMYLCASSPGNTIYFGEGSWLTVV.

The table lists this clone with a few counts. The chain carries TRBV7-8 and TRBJ1-2; TRBD1 is a possible D gene (6 bases). Germline values: CDR1 SGHVS, CDR2 FQNEAQ. The CDR3 runs 13 residues. V lost 2 bases and J 6 bases, leaving 10 bases between the germline ends. As DNA, the CDR3 is TGTGCCAGCAGCTTAACAGGGCGGGATGGCTACACCTTC. This gives the protein CASSLTGRDGYTF.

The rearrangement joins TRBV7-8 to TRBJ1-1, with 7 bases matching TRBD1. V was pared by 4 bases and J by 7 bases, with 12 bases of the junction left unmatched. The CDR3 is 15 residues long. The germline V gene has CDR1 SGHVS and CDR2 FQNEAQ. The CDR3, as DNA: TGTGCCAGCAGCTCTTTGGACAGGCGCGGGGATGAAGCTTTCTTT. Translation gives CASSSLDRRGDEAFF.

This clone came up once. The chain uses TRBV30 and TRBJ2-1, with 10 bases matching TRBD1. V was pared by 3 bases and J by 8 bases, with 7 bases of the junction left unmatched. In germline, CDR1 is GTSNPN, CDR2 SVGIG (reference sequence). CDR3 length equals 14 residues. In DNA form, the CDR3 reads TGTGCCTGGAGCCAAGGACAGGGGGTCCATGAGCAGTTCTTC. Its protein product is CAWSQGQGVHEQFF. The full variable domain, in which reference TRBV30 and TRBJ2-1 provide the parts outside the CDR3, is SQTIHQWPATLVQPVGSPLSLECTVEGTSNPNLYWYRQAAGRGLQLLFYSVGIGQISSEVPQNLSASRPQDRQFILSSKKLLLSDSGFYLCAWSQGQGVHEQFFGPGTRLTVL.

The CDR3 region is CASSLGQGGGYTF. Written as DNA, the CDR3 is TGTGCCAGCAGTTTAGGGCAGGGCGGCGGCTACACCTTC. The chain has TRBV28 and TRBJ1-2; TRBD1 is a possible D gene (5 bases). CDR3 length: 13 residues. Germline CDR1 is MDHEN and CDR2 is SYDVKM. Trimming removed 2 bases from V and 8 bases from J, with 12 bases in between.

This chain connects TRBV18 to TRBJ2-2, with a possible D match to TRBD1 (6 bases). Germline CDR1 and CDR2: KGHSH and LQKENI. V gave up 3 bases and J gave up 3 bases, with 14 bases separating them. The CDR3 loop spans 16 amino acids. The CDR3, as DNA: TGTGCCAGCTCACCCCAACAGGGAGCTCACACCGGGGAGCTGTTTTTT. Protein product: CASSPQQGAHTGELFF.

CDR3: CASSSVRDRVAGYTF. The CDR3 DNA reads TGTGCCAGCAGCTCGGTCCGGGACAGGGTAGCTGGCTACACCTTC. The rearrangement joins TRBV11-2 to TRBJ1-2, with 9 bases that match TRBD1. Per germline, CDR1 SGHAT and CDR2 FQNNGV. Unmatched junction bases numbered 10, after V lost 4 bases and J lost 7 bases. The CDR3 consists of 15 residues.

The count of this clone is one. The rearrangement links TRBV19 to TRBJ2-2; the D gene is possibly TRBD2 (5 bases). The length of the CDR3 is 16 residues. Germline V lookup: CDR1 LNHDA, CDR2 SQIVND (reference sequence). V shed 1 base and J shed 7 bases, with 16 bases lying between them. The DNA for the CDR3 is TGTGCCAGTAGTATAGGGATCAACCGGGGTGGCGGGGAGCTGTTTTTT. It encodes CASSIGINRGGGELFF.

The genes are TRBV29-1 and TRBJ2-7; perhaps TRBD2 as D (6 bases). CDR3 size: 16 residues. V lost 0 bases, J lost 4 bases, and 19 bases lay in between. Germline loops: CDR1 SQVTM, CDR2 ANQGSEA. CDR3 region: CSVEDPRVGGNYEQYF. The CDR3 DNA reads as TGCAGCGTTGAAGATCCCAGGGTTGGAGGGAATTACGAGCAGTACTTC.

V is TRBV6-1 and J is TRBJ2-1, with TRBD2 identical over 8 bases. The CDR3 loop spans 14 amino acids. After removal of 6 bases from V and 8 bases from J, the junction contained 9 bases not matched to a gene. Germline V gene data show CDR1 as MNHNS and CDR2 as SASEGT. CDR3 bases: TGTGCCAGCAGCCCCCAGACTAGCGAGGATGAGCAGTTCTTC. Its protein product is CASSPQTSEDEQFF.

V gene TRBV19 combines with J gene TRBJ1-5; 9 bases fit TRBD1. The V and J ends lost 7 bases and 5 bases, in that order; junction bases with no gene match: 6. The germline V gene encodes CDR1 LNHDA and CDR2 SQIVND (reference sequence). CDR3 length equals 14 residues. Here the CDR3 DNA reads TGTGCCAGTACCCCGACAGGGGGGTATCAGCCCCAGCATTTT. Translating it yields CASTPTGGYQPQHF.

The CDR3 nucleotides read TGTGCCAGCAGCTTAGGGACAATGAATCAGCCCCAGCATTTT. Protein: CASSLGTMNQPQHF. The chain carries TRBV7-8 and TRBJ1-5, with a weak D call TRBD1 (5 bases). The V end was cut by 1 base, the J end by 4 bases, with 8 bases between. CDR1 and CDR2 (germline): SGHVS, FQNEAQ. The CDR3 runs to 14 residues.

V usage is TRBV4-1 and J usage is TRBJ2-7; possibly TRBD2 for D (5 bases). V lost 4 bases to trimming and J lost 0 bases, with 16 bases between them. The CDR3 has 16 amino acids. CDR1 and CDR2 from the germline V gene are MGHRA and YSYEKL. For the CDR3, the DNA is TGCGCCAGCAGCCCTCTCCTGAGGGCGAGCTCCTACGAGCAGTACTTC. Translated: CASSPLLRASSYEQYF.

V and J are TRBV30 and TRBJ2-5; the match to TRBD1 covers 10 bases. Germline assignment: CDR1 GTSNPN and CDR2 SVGIG (reference sequence). V was clipped by 3 bases and J by 5 bases; unmatched bases: 6. This CDR3 has 14 amino acids. The CDR3 DNA follows: TGTGCCTGGAGATGGACAGGGGGGCCTGAGACCCAGTACTTC. It is translated as CAWRWTGGPETQYF.

V usage is TRBV27 and J usage is TRBJ2-5, with 10 bases lining up with TRBD1. CDR3 size: 15 residues. Germline CDR1 MNHEY, CDR2 SMNVEV (reference sequence). J was trimmed by 5 bases and V by 5 bases; bases with no gene match: 8. The CDR3 coding sequence is TGTGCCAGCAGTGGCCGGGACAGGGGTGGGGAGACCCAGTACTTC. Translated: CASSGRDRGGETQYF.

The V gene is TRBV28, the J gene TRBJ1-6; D is unclear. The CDR3 is 14 amino acids. Germline V CDR1 and CDR2: MDHEN, SYDVKM. Trimming took off 6 bases at V and 0 bases at J, with 6 bases between the two ends. The CDR3 DNA reads as TGTGCCAGCAGCCCCCGCTCCTATAATTCACCCCTCCACTTT. This translates into CASSPRSYNSPLHF.

The rearrangement uses TRBV28 and TRBJ2-6, with 10 bases aligning to TRBD2. V shed 5 bases, J shed 1 base, and the junction held 2 bases outside the gene matches. Germline values: CDR1 MDHEN, CDR2 SYDVKM. This CDR3 region has 16 residues. The CDR3 DNA reads TGTGCCAGCAGTAGCGGGGGGGTATCTGGGGCCAACGTCCTGACTTTC. Translating gives CASSSGGVSGANVLTF.

The V and J genes are TRBV7-9 and TRBJ2-7, with D tentatively TRBD1 (6 bases). The V end was cut by 6 bases, the J end by 4 bases, with 10 bases between. Per the germline V gene, CDR1 is SEHNR and CDR2 is FQNEAQ (reference sequence). This CDR3 has 12 residues. The CDR3 DNA follows: TGTGCCAGCAGACCACAGGGTTACGAGCAGTACTTC. The encoded protein is CASRPQGYEQYF.

The CDR3 coding sequence is TGTGCCAGCAGCTCCCGAGCTAGCGGGGGACAAGAGACCCAGTACTTC. This translates into CASSSRASGGQETQYF. The rearrangement uses TRBV7-8 and TRBJ2-5; TRBD2 aligns across 10 bases. CDR3 length equals 16 residues. Trimming took 4 bases from V and 2 from J; bases not matched to a gene: 7. Germline CDR1 is SGHVS and CDR2 is FQNEAQ.

The chain links TRBV28 to TRBJ2-7, with 10 positions matching TRBD1. This CDR3 comprises 13 residues. The V segment lost 5 bases and the J segment 6 bases; nucleotides outside the gene matches: 4. Germline CDR1 is MDHEN and CDR2 is SYDVKM. The CDR3 bases are TGTGCCAGCAGTCTGGGACAGGGGTTCGAGCAGTACTTC. It encodes CASSLGQGFEQYF.

The chain couples TRBV4-2 to TRBJ2-7, with a weak D call TRBD2 (5 bases). This CDR3 is built from 19 residues. With 0 bases removed from V and 4 bases from J, the gap between germline ends came to 25 bases. The germline gives CDR1 LGHNA, CDR2 YNFKEQ. As DNA, the CDR3 is TGTGCCAGCAGCCAAGATAGCAAGGGTTTAGGAGTTGGAGGTTACGAGCAGTACTTC. Its protein is CASSQDSKGLGVGGYEQYF.

The chain couples TRBV29-1 to TRBJ2-6, with D perhaps matching TRBD2 (5 bases). Germline loops: CDR1 SQVTM, CDR2 ANQGSEA. The CDR3 covers 17 residues. The V end lost 2 bases, the J end lost 0 bases, and 14 bases lay between the germline ends. The CDR3 DNA reads as TGCAGCGTTGAACCTTCGAGCGGCCGCTCTGGGGCCAACGTCCTGACTTTC. It encodes CSVEPSSGRSGANVLTF.

The chain employs TRBV6-1 and TRBJ2-7, with D perhaps TRBD2 (6 bases). V was clipped by 4 bases and J by 2 bases, with 12 bases between them. The V gene's germline CDR1 is MNHNS and CDR2 SASEGT. The CDR3 covers 14 residues. The CDR3: CASSGGLFTYEQYF. The CDR3 DNA sequence: TGTGCCAGCAGTGGGGGACTGTTCACCTACGAGCAGTACTTC.

The chain combines TRBV9 with TRBJ1-4; a possible D gene is TRBD1 (5 bases). The CDR3 is made up of 15 amino acids. CDR1 is SGDLS and CDR2 is YYNGEE in the germline V gene. The V gene lost 4 bases and the J gene lost 7 bases, with 17 bases spanning the gap. The CDR3: CASSPGGGGGEKLFF. As DNA, the CDR3 is TGTGCCAGCAGCCCTGGGGGGGGAGGCGGTGAAAAACTGTTTTTT. Full variable domain (remainder filled in from reference TRBV9 and TRBJ1-4): DSGVTQTPKHLITATGQRVTLRCSPRSGDLSVYWYQQSLDQGLQFLIQYYNGEERAKGNILERFSAQQFPDLHSELNLSSLELGDSALYFCASSPGGGGGEKLFFGSGTQLSVL.

The chain combines TRBV15 with TRBJ2-7; 10 nucleotides agree with TRBD2. The CDR3 extends over 16 amino acids. Germline CDR1 LNHNV, CDR2 YYDKDF (reference sequence). V lost 0 bases to trimming and J lost 7 bases; unmatched junction nucleotides: 9. The CDR3 DNA reads as TGTGCCACCAGCAGAGATCTGGAGCGGGGGGGAGGGGAGCAGTACTTC. Protein product: CATSRDLERGGGEQYF.

The sample holds one count of this clone. This chain connects TRBV6-4 to TRBJ2-5, with 14 bases lining up with TRBD2. There are 16 residues in the CDR3. J lost 5 bases, V lost 0 bases, and 2 bases had no gene match. The V gene's germline CDR1 is MRHNA and CDR2 SNTAGT. In DNA, the CDR3 is TGTGCCAGCAGTGACTCGACTAGCGGGGGGGCCGAGACCCAGTACTTC. Amino acids: CASSDSTSGGAETQYF.

CDR3 sequence (DNA): TGTGCTAGTGGTTTGGGCGATTACTCAACTAATGAAAAACTGTTTTTT. Protein sequence: CASGLGDYSTNEKLFF. The genes are TRBV12-5 and TRBJ1-4; no definite D call. The V and J ends lost 1 base and 0 bases respectively, with 9 bases between them. CDR3 length: 16 residues. The germline V gene encodes CDR1 LGHNT and CDR2 FRNRAP.

V and J are TRBV11-2 and TRBJ2-7; TRBD1 might be the D (5 bases). The CDR3 loop spans 14 amino acids. Germline V gene data show CDR1 as SGHAT and CDR2 as FQNNGV. V lost 5 bases to trimming and J lost 3 bases, with 14 bases between them. CDR3 residues: CASSARVTGYEQYF. The CDR3 DNA reads TGTGCCAGCAGCGCCAGGGTTACCGGCTACGAGCAGTACTTC.

This clone was counted only a few times. The chain employs TRBV30 and TRBJ1-2; D possibly corresponds to TRBD1 (5 bases). Trimming took 2 bases from V and 2 from J, leaving 12 bases between them. This CDR3 region has 14 residues. Germline CDR1 GTSNPN, CDR2 SVGIG (reference sequence). The CDR3: CAWSPMDKNYGYTF. The CDR3 DNA reads TGTGCCTGGAGTCCCATGGACAAGAACTATGGCTACACCTTC.